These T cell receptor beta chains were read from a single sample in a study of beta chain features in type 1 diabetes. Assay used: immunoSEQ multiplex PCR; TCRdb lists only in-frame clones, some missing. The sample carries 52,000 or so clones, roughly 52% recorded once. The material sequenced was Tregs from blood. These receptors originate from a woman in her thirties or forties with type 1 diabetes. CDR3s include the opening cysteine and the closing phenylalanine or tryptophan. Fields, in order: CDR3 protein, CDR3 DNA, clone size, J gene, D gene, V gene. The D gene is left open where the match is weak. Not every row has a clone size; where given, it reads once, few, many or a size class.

CDR3aa: CASSLAGTSSYNEQFF
CDR3nt: TGTGCCAGCAGTTTAGCGGGGACTTCCTCCTACAATGAGCAGTTCTTC
abundance: .
j_gene: TRBJ2-1
d_gene: .
v_gene: TRBV28

CDR3aa: CASSAAGKNQPQHF
CDR3nt: TGTGCCAGCAGTGCGGCAGGGAAGAATCAGCCCCAGCATTTT
abundance: .
j_gene: TRBJ1-5
d_gene: .
v_gene: TRBV25-1

CDR3aa: CASSFGTGANTGELFF
CDR3nt: TGTGCCAGCAGCTTCGGGACAGGGGCAAACACCGGGGAGCTGTTTTTT
abundance: few
j_gene: TRBJ2-2
d_gene: TRBD1
v_gene: TRBV7-9

CDR3aa: CASSVPGQGVVEQYF
CDR3nt: TGTGCCAGCTCAGTTCCGGGACAGGGGGTCGTCGAGCAGTACTTC
abundance: .
j_gene: TRBJ2-7
d_gene: TRBD1
v_gene: TRBV18

CDR3aa: CASSYSGQGAYEQYF
CDR3nt: TGTGCCAGCAGTTACTCGGGGCAGGGGGCGTACGAGCAGTACTTC
abundance: few
j_gene: TRBJ2-7
d_gene: TRBD1
v_gene: TRBV6-5

CDR3aa: CATGGRGTETQYF
CDR3nt: TGTGCCACCGGAGGTCGGGGAACGGAGACCCAGTACTTC
abundance: .
j_gene: TRBJ2-5
d_gene: .
v_gene: TRBV6-5

CDR3aa: CASSLETGAGYTF
CDR3nt: TGTGCCAGCAGCTTAGAGACAGGGGCCGGCTACACCTTC
abundance: .
j_gene: TRBJ1-2
d_gene: TRBD1
v_gene: TRBV7-2

CDR3aa: CASRYNTEAFF
CDR3nt: TGTGCCAGCAGGTATAACACTGAAGCTTTCTTT
abundance: .
j_gene: TRBJ1-1
d_gene: .
v_gene: TRBV7-9

CDR3aa: CASSPPTGGYNEQFF
CDR3nt: TGCGCCAGCAGCCCACCGACAGGGGGATACAATGAGCAGTTCTTC
abundance: .
j_gene: TRBJ2-1
d_gene: TRBD1
v_gene: TRBV4-1

CDR3aa: CASSLAGTSGMNEQFF
CDR3nt: TGTGCCAGCAGCTTAGCGGGGACTAGCGGGATGAATGAGCAGTTCTTC
abundance: .
j_gene: TRBJ2-1
d_gene: TRBD2
v_gene: TRBV7-2

CDR3aa: CASSARQGRLYEQYF
CDR3nt: TGTGCCAGCAGTGCGAGACAGGGTAGGCTCTACGAGCAGTACTTC
abundance: once
j_gene: TRBJ2-7
d_gene: TRBD1
v_gene: TRBV6-5

CDR3aa: CASKKDMLSYEQYF
CDR3nt: TGTGCCAGCAAGAAGGACATGCTCTCCTACGAGCAGTACTTC
abundance: .
j_gene: TRBJ2-7
d_gene: .
v_gene: TRBV6-6

CDR3aa: CSVDGSGSRNEQYF
CDR3nt: TGCAGCGTTGACGGTAGCGGGAGTAGAAACGAGCAGTACTTC
abundance: .
j_gene: TRBJ2-7
d_gene: TRBD2
v_gene: TRBV29-1

CDR3aa: CASSQDDGSGQPQHF
CDR3nt: TGTGCCAGCAGCCAAGATGACGGGTCCGGCCAGCCCCAGCATTTT
abundance: .
j_gene: TRBJ1-5
d_gene: .
v_gene: TRBV4-2

CDR3aa: CSVGGLGLNEQFF
CDR3nt: TGCAGCGTGGGCGGACTGGGCTTGAATGAGCAGTTCTTC
abundance: few
j_gene: TRBJ2-1
d_gene: .
v_gene: TRBV29-1

CDR3aa: CASSIATVYNEQFF
CDR3nt: TGTGCCAGTAGTATCGCGACAGTATACAATGAGCAGTTCTTC
abundance: few
j_gene: TRBJ2-1
d_gene: .
v_gene: TRBV19

CDR3aa: CASSPGLRDRGIEQYF
CDR3nt: TGTGCCAGCTCACCAGGACTACGGGACAGGGGAATCGAGCAGTACTTC
abundance: few
j_gene: TRBJ2-7
d_gene: TRBD1
v_gene: TRBV18

CDR3aa: CASGFTGDTGELFF
CDR3nt: TGTGCCAGCGGCTTCACAGGGGACACCGGGGAGCTGTTTTTT
abundance: once
j_gene: TRBJ2-2
d_gene: TRBD1
v_gene: TRBV9

CDR3aa: CASSRDRVAYEQYF
CDR3nt: TGTGCCAGCAGCCGAGACAGGGTAGCCTACGAGCAGTACTTC
abundance: few
j_gene: TRBJ2-7
d_gene: TRBD1
v_gene: TRBV7-2

CDR3aa: CASSYGQGGIGTEAFF
CDR3nt: TGTGCCAGCAGCTACGGACAGGGGGGAATAGGCACTGAAGCTTTCTTT
abundance: .
j_gene: TRBJ1-1
d_gene: TRBD1
v_gene: TRBV7-3

CDR3aa: CASSSSSAGNTIYF
CDR3nt: TGTGCCAGCAGTTCTAGTAGTGCTGGAAACACCATATATTTT
abundance: .
j_gene: TRBJ1-3
d_gene: .
v_gene: TRBV6-5

CDR3aa: CASSLGRDKRRRGGYTF
CDR3nt: TGTGCCAGCAGTTTAGGACGGGACAAGCGTCGTAGGGGCGGCTACACCTTC
abundance: .
j_gene: TRBJ1-2
d_gene: .
v_gene: TRBV28

CDR3aa: CAISDWENEQFF
CDR3nt: TGTGCCATCAGTGATTGGGAGAATGAGCAGTTCTTC
abundance: few
j_gene: TRBJ2-1
d_gene: .
v_gene: TRBV10-3

CDR3aa: CASSLTSQRNTEAFF
CDR3nt: TGTGCCAGCAGCTTAACCAGCCAGCGGAACACTGAAGCTTTCTTT
abundance: .
j_gene: TRBJ1-1
d_gene: .
v_gene: TRBV7-2

CDR3aa: CASSLVGTGGGYTF
CDR3nt: TGTGCCAGCAGCTTAGTAGGGACAGGGGGCGGCTACACCTTC
abundance: .
j_gene: TRBJ1-2
d_gene: TRBD1
v_gene: TRBV7-2